What follows is one T cell receptor (beta chain) and its context. The sample originates from a study of blood T cells in healthy people across ages. Then a second PCR, running about 7 to 11 cycles, was carried out with a sample-barcoded 5' primer and a J-beta primer mix. TCRdb reanalysed the 5' RACE reads using MiXCR and keeps one entry per CDR3 protein. This sample has hundreds of thousands of distinct CDR3 sequences, with about three fifths found just once. The CDR3 totals 15 residues. Between the trimmed V and J ends, which lost 4 bases and 1 base, there was a span of 15 bases. The germline V gene encodes CDR1 SGDLS and CDR2 YYNGEE.

This sequence was found in a man aged 25-45 years in good health. The gene calls are TRBV9 and TRBJ2-7, with a tentative D call TRBD1 (5 bases). Material for sequencing was blood. CDR3 in amino acids: CASSPRQFASYEQYF. CDR3 nucleotide sequence: TGTGCCAGCAGCCCGAGACAGTTTGCATCCTACGAGCAGTACTTC.